The 32 T cell receptor beta chains below were found in one sample sequenced in a study of blood T cell repertoires in COVID-19. Method: immunoSEQ multiplex PCR; TCRdb's copy keeps in-frame clones and lacks some. This repertoire shows about 120,000 clones, around 83% found once; its top ten account for under 4%. Input material: PBMCs or T cells enriched from blood (not recorded which). The receptors derive from a woman younger than 45 who had recovered from COVID-19.

The rearrangement joins TRBV19 to TRBJ2-7; 10 positions agree with TRBD2. The ends lost 3 bases at V and 4 bases at J; junction bases unmatched: 6. The V gene's germline CDR1 is LNHDA and CDR2 SQIVND (reference sequence). The CDR3 totals 15 residues. CDR3 protein: CASSISSSGSYEQYF. CDR3 sequence (DNA): TGTGCCAGTAGTATCTCCTCTAGCGGGAGTTACGAGCAGTACTTC.

The rearrangement uses TRBV7-2 and TRBJ2-7; 10 bases agree with TRBD1. The CDR3 is 15 amino acids. With V trimmed by 5 bases and J by 4 bases, 8 bases remained unmatched. Germline CDR1 reads SGHTA; CDR2 reads FQGNSA. The CDR3 region has the DNA TGTGCCAGCAGCCCCCGGACAGGGGGAGTTTACGAGCAGTACTTC. Translation gives CASSPRTGGVYEQYF.

This chain connects TRBV7-9 to TRBJ1-4, with a weak D call TRBD1 (6 bases). Deletions cut 2 bases from V and 3 bases from J, with 19 bases between. Germline V gives CDR1 SEHNR, CDR2 FQNEAQ (reference sequence). The CDR3 runs to 18 residues. The DNA of the CDR3 is TGTGCCAGCAGCTTATGGTCGAGAGGGACAAAGGCTAATGAAAAACTGTTTTTT. It codes for CASSLWSRGTKANEKLFF.

This rearrangement joins TRBV19 to TRBJ2-4, with D tentatively TRBD1 (5 bases). CDR1 is LNHDA, CDR2 SQIVND, per germline (reference sequence). The V gene lost 5 bases and the J gene lost 9 bases, with 14 bases spanning the gap. This CDR3 is built from 13 residues. In nucleotides, the CDR3 is TGTGCCAGTAGTCGCGAGGACATCATCATTCAGTACTTC. Amino acid sequence: CASSREDIIIQYF.

Comments on this clone: The CDR3 does not close with the conserved phenylalanine or tryptophan, likely indicating a read error. It is unclear where the CDR3 begins or ends on the DNA, so no DNA is shown, and the CDR3 is as TCRdb lists it. The chain is built from TRBV6-1 and TRBJ2-7; TRBD1, as called in the table, went unchecked against the DNA. Including both end residues, the CDR3 is 20 amino acids long. Germline-derived CDR1 and CDR2 are MNHNS and SASEGT. CDR3 protein: CASSEGGRVEGEFNYEQYFG.

The chain uses TRBV30 and TRBJ1-5; tentatively, D is TRBD1 (6 bases). Germline V lookup: CDR1 GTSNPN, CDR2 SVGIG (reference sequence). This CDR3 contains 22 residues. V lost 0 bases and J lost 1, with 31 bases in between. The CDR3 region is CAWSVRVPVRDRRLLSNQPQHF. The CDR3 DNA sequence: TGTGCCTGGAGTGTAAGGGTCCCCGTCCGAGACAGGAGATTACTAAGCAATCAGCCCCAGCATTTT.

The gene calls are TRBV28 and TRBJ2-1; 9 nucleotides match TRBD2. Trimming took 7 bases from V and 1 from J; bases not matched to a gene: 5. Looked up from germline, CDR1 is MDHEN and CDR2 is SYDVKM. The CDR3 is made up of 15 amino acids. CDR3 bases: TGTGCCAGCACCGGGAGCGGGAGGTCCTACAATGAGCAGTTCTTC. Translated, it gives CASTGSGRSYNEQFF.

This chain uses TRBV6-5 with TRBJ2-4, with 9 bases matching TRBD2. Germline V lookup: CDR1 MNHEY, CDR2 SVGAGI. The V segment lost 7 bases and the J segment 7 bases; nucleotides outside the gene matches: 5. The CDR3 totals 13 residues. In DNA, the CDR3 is TGTGCCAGCATCATGCGGGAGGGTAACATTCAGTACTTC. Its translation: CASIMREGNIQYF.

This clone was observed a few times. The V and J genes are TRBV5-6 and TRBJ2-4, with 7 bases that match TRBD1. The CDR3 runs 14 residues. Trimming took 5 bases from V and 1 from J; bases not matched to a gene: 3. Germline V gives CDR1 SGHDT, CDR2 YYEEEE. The CDR3 coding sequence is TGTGCCAGCAGGCTCAGGGGGGCCAAAAACATTCAGTACTTC. Its protein is CASRLRGAKNIQYF.

The chain recombines TRBV19 with TRBJ1-2; D unresolved. This CDR3 contains 12 residues. Trimming took off 5 bases at V and 7 bases at J, with 11 bases between the two ends. The germline V gene encodes CDR1 LNHDA and CDR2 SQIVND (reference sequence). As DNA, the CDR3 is TGTGCCAGTAGTCCCGACATAGGTGGCTACACCTTC. As protein: CASSPDIGGYTF. Filled out from reference TRBV19 and TRBJ1-2, the complete variable domain reads DGGITQSPKYLFRKEGQNVTLSCEQNLNHDAMYWYRQDPGQGLRLIYYSQIVNDFQKGDIAEGYSVSREKKESFPLTVTSAQKNPTAFYLCASSPDIGGYTFGSGTRLTVV.

The chain links TRBV28 to TRBJ1-1; 8 nucleotides match TRBD1. The germline V gene has CDR1 MDHEN and CDR2 SYDVKM. There are 15 residues in the CDR3. Unmatched junction bases numbered 5, after V lost 5 bases and J lost 0 bases. The CDR3 spells CASSHQGAVNTEAFF. The CDR3 DNA reads TGTGCCAGCAGTCACCAGGGGGCGGTGAACACTGAAGCTTTCTTT.

CDR3 sequence reads: CASSFRGRGPREYQPQHF. In DNA form, the CDR3 reads TGTGCCAGCAGTTTCCGGGGCAGGGGGCCACGGGAGTATCAGCCCCAGCATTTT. This rearrangement joins TRBV28 to TRBJ1-5, with TRBD1 matching 8 bases. Germline CDR1 is MDHEN and CDR2 is SYDVKM. The CDR3 contains 18 residues. V was clipped by 3 bases and J by 5 bases; unmatched bases: 15.

This clone has a handful of counts. The genes are TRBV4-2 and TRBJ2-2, with TRBD2 as a possible D gene (6 bases). CDR1 is LGHNA and CDR2 is YNFKEQ in the germline V gene. Trimming cost V 6 bases and J 5 bases, with 22 bases left between them. The CDR3 covers 17 residues. The CDR3 here is CASSLIGAGSSTGELFF. The CDR3 coding sequence is TGTGCCAGCAGTCTCATCGGGGCGGGATCATCAACCGGGGAGCTGTTTTTT.

The chain combines TRBV2 with TRBJ2-7; 9 nucleotides agree with TRBD1. Per germline, CDR1 SNHLY and CDR2 FYNNEI. Trimming at V came to 7 bases and at J to 2 bases, leaving 6 bases not matched to a gene. This CDR3 spans 14 amino acids. In DNA form, the CDR3 reads TGTGCCAGCACTTCGGACAGGGGACCCTACGAGCAGTACTTC. It specifies CASTSDRGPYEQYF.

The J gene is TRBJ2-7, the V gene TRBV27, with 8 positions matching TRBD1. CDR3 length: 14 amino acids. V shed 6 bases and J 4 bases; nucleotides not matched to a gene: 8. The germline V gene has CDR1 MNHEY and CDR2 SMNVEV (reference sequence). In DNA form, the CDR3 reads TGTGCCAGCAGGCCGACAGGGGTGGTGTACGAGCAGTACTTC. It encodes CASRPTGVVYEQYF.

The V call is TRBV4-2, the J call TRBJ2-7, with TRBD2 matching 10 bases. This CDR3 comprises 16 residues. Per germline, CDR1 LGHNA and CDR2 YNFKEQ. V gave up 4 bases and J gave up 2 bases; unmatched junction bases: 8. DNA for the CDR3: TGTGCCAGCAGCCTATACGGGACTAGCGAACCCTACGAGCAGTACTTC. Translation: CASSLYGTSEPYEQYF.

The V and J genes are TRBV27 and TRBJ2-2, with 10 bases that match TRBD2. The CDR3 has 19 residues. Germline loops: CDR1 MNHEY, CDR2 SMNVEV (reference sequence). V shed 0 bases, J shed 3 bases, and the junction held 10 bases outside the gene matches. The CDR3 nucleotides are TGTGCCAGCAGTTTATCTCCCCGAGGGCTAGCGGGGGACACCGGGGAGCTGTTTTTT. The encoded protein is CASSLSPRGLAGDTGELFF.

The chain links TRBV29-1 to TRBJ1-1; 9 nucleotides match TRBD1. The CDR3 totals 17 residues. From germline, CDR1 is SQVTM and CDR2 ANQGSEA. The trim removed 3 bases at V and 0 bases at J, leaving 11 bases unmatched. CDR3 coding DNA: TGCAGCGTTGATCTGAGGACAGGGGTCTTCATGAACACTGAAGCTTTCTTT. Protein sequence: CSVDLRTGVFMNTEAFF.

The chain has TRBV20-1 and TRBJ1-2, with TRBD1 matching over 7 bases. The germline V gene encodes CDR1 DFQATT and CDR2 SNEGSKA (reference sequence). The trim removed 3 bases at V and 8 bases at J, leaving 6 bases unmatched. The CDR3 has 12 amino acids. CDR3 protein: CSASKGAQGYTF. CDR3 in DNA: TGCAGTGCTAGTAAGGGGGCGCAGGGCTACACCTTC.

The chain joins TRBV6-1 to TRBJ1-6; D not resolved. Germline CDR1 is MNHNS and CDR2 is SASEGT. This CDR3 has 12 amino acids. V was shortened by 8 bases and J by 13 bases, with 15 bases between the two germline ends. The chain's CDR3 is CASQLANLPLHF. The CDR3 coding sequence is TGTGCCAGCCAACTTGCGAACCTTCCCCTCCACTTT.

This clone was seen only once. The chain links TRBV4-3 to TRBJ2-5, with 7 positions matching TRBD2. The CDR3 spans 15 residues. CDR1 and CDR2 from the germline V gene are LGHNA and YSLEER. Trimming took 4 bases from V and 4 from J; bases not matched to a gene: 9. Here the CDR3 DNA reads TGCGCCAGCAGCCGCCTCTACGGGGAGGGAGAGACCCAGTACTTC. This translates into CASSRLYGEGETQYF.

V gene TRBV30 combines with J gene TRBJ2-3; 11 positions match TRBD2. The CDR3 runs 16 residues. In germline, CDR1 is GTSNPN, CDR2 SVGIG (reference sequence). With V trimmed by 0 bases and J by 4 bases, 6 bases remained unmatched. The CDR3 nucleotides read TGTGCCTGGAGTGTAGGGAGTAGCGGGAGGGCAGATACGCAGTATTTT. It is translated as CAWSVGSSGRADTQYF. Full variable domain (missing parts from reference TRBV30 and TRBJ2-3): SQTIHQWPATLVQPVGSPLSLECTVEGTSNPNLYWYRQAAGRGLQLLFYSVGIGQISSEVPQNLSASRPQDRQFILSSKKLLLSDSGFYLCAWSVGSSGRADTQYFGPGTRLTVL.

This sequence joins TRBV20-1 and TRBJ2-1; D is possibly TRBD2 (6 bases). Trimming left V 3 bases short and J 0 bases short, with 15 bases between. Germline V gene sequence: CDR1 DFQATT, CDR2 SNEGSKA (reference sequence). CDR3 length: 16 amino acids. The CDR3 coding sequence is TGCAGTGCTAGTCACGGGGGTCTAGCCTCCTACAATGAGCAGTTCTTC. Protein product: CSASHGGLASYNEQFF.

V and J are TRBV5-3 and TRBJ2-7; TRBD2 aligns across 7 bases. TRBV5-3 falls under the ORF class, with uncertain function. The V segment lost 1 base and the J segment 4 bases; nucleotides outside the gene matches: 5. The CDR3 covers 14 residues. The CDR3 protein is CARSLSGGGYEQYF. The CDR3 DNA sequence: TGTGCCAGAAGCTTGTCGGGGGGTGGGTACGAGCAGTACTTC.

The chain couples TRBV30 to TRBJ1-6, with 9 positions matching TRBD1. Germline CDR1 GTSNPN, CDR2 SVGIG (reference sequence). With 3 bases clipped from V and 6 bases from J, the junction kept 3 bases outside the gene matches. CDR3 length: 14 amino acids. The CDR3 DNA reads TGTGCCTGGAGCAGGGACAGGGTTAATTCACCCCTCCACTTT. Its protein is CAWSRDRVNSPLHF. Together with reference TRBV30 and TRBJ1-6, the CDR3 gives the full variable domain: SQTIHQWPATLVQPVGSPLSLECTVEGTSNPNLYWYRQAAGRGLQLLFYSVGIGQISSEVPQNLSASRPQDRQFILSSKKLLLSDSGFYLCAWSRDRVNSPLHFGNGTRLTVT.

The CDR3 region has the DNA TGTGCCAGCAGCGTATTAGCGGGAGGGCCGAACACCGGGGAGCTGTTTTTT. This gives the protein CASSVLAGGPNTGELFF. The chain has TRBV9 and TRBJ2-2; 11 bases agree with TRBD2. The trim removed 1 base at V and 0 bases at J, leaving 2 bases unmatched. CDR3 length equals 17 residues. CDR1 is SGDLS and CDR2 is YYNGEE in the germline V gene.

The chain uses TRBV5-1 and TRBJ1-5; D not certain. The CDR3 runs to 17 residues. Germline-derived CDR1 and CDR2 are SGHRS and YFSETQ. The V gene lost 4 bases and the J gene lost 4 bases, with 21 bases spanning the gap. CDR3 sequence: CASSPRGPVNSNQPQHF. The CDR3 nucleotides read TGCGCCAGCAGCCCGCGAGGCCCCGTGAATAGTAATCAGCCCCAGCATTTT. Drawing the rest from reference TRBV5-1 and TRBJ1-5, the complete variable domain is KAGVTQTPRYLIKTRGQQVTLSCSPISGHRSVSWYQQTPGQGLQFLFEYFSETQRNKGNFPGRFSGRQFSNSRSEMNVSTLELGDSALYLCASSPRGPVNSNQPQHFGDGTRLSIL.

This rearrangement joins TRBV28 to TRBJ1-2; TRBD1 matches 11 bases. The V gene end was trimmed by 6 bases and the J gene end by 1 base; junction bases not matched to a gene: 7. There are 16 residues in the CDR3. The germline gives CDR1 MDHEN, CDR2 SYDVKM. CDR3 sequence: CASRGQGAVNNYGYTF. CDR3 coding DNA: TGTGCCAGCAGAGGACAGGGGGCAGTGAATAACTATGGCTACACCTTC.

This rearrangement joins TRBV5-1 to TRBJ1-3, with 7 nucleotides matching TRBD1. There are 18 residues in the CDR3. The germline gives CDR1 SGHRS, CDR2 YFSETQ. The V segment lost 0 bases and the J segment 4 bases; nucleotides outside the gene matches: 13. The CDR3 DNA follows: TGCGCCAGCAGCTTGGGACAGGGAGAGTGGTTGAGGGGAAACACCATATATTTT. This codes for CASSLGQGEWLRGNTIYF. Complete variable domain (other parts from reference TRBV5-1 and TRBJ1-3): KAGVTQTPRYLIKTRGQQVTLSCSPISGHRSVSWYQQTPGQGLQFLFEYFSETQRNKGNFPGRFSGRQFSNSRSEMNVSTLELGDSALYLCASSLGQGEWLRGNTIYFGEGSWLTVV.

The chain carries TRBV9 and TRBJ2-7; D possibly corresponds to TRBD1 (5 bases). Germline V gives CDR1 SGDLS, CDR2 YYNGEE. The CDR3 spans 14 residues. Trimming removed 0 bases from V and 3 bases from J, with 10 bases in between. The CDR3, as DNA: TGTGCCAGCAGCGTAGATGGACAAAGCTACGAGCAGTACTTC. Its protein product is CASSVDGQSYEQYF.

The chain uses TRBV19 and TRBJ1-2, with 8 bases that match TRBD1. The CDR3 extends over 14 amino acids. Trimming cost V 4 bases and J 9 bases; bases outside gene matches: 10. Germline loops: CDR1 LNHDA, CDR2 SQIVND (reference sequence). The CDR3 sequence is CASSTTDREGRYTF. CDR3 bases: TGTGCCAGTAGTACCACGGACAGGGAAGGTCGCTACACCTTC.

The rearrangement uses TRBV10-3 and TRBJ2-2, with 7 bases fitting TRBD1. The CDR3 extends over 15 amino acids. J was trimmed by 0 bases and V by 10 bases; bases with no gene match: 8. CDR1 ENHRY and CDR2 SYGVKD come from the germline V gene. The CDR3 loop is CATTRDSPNTGELFF. The CDR3 DNA reads as TGTGCCACAACCCGGGACAGCCCGAACACCGGGGAGCTGTTTTTT.